Given below is one T cell receptor beta chain in context. This clonotype showed up many times. No cognate antigen has been identified for it. No base quality values were provided; no much bigger clone lies one nucleotide off. The CDR3 runs 15 amino acids, cysteine and phenylalanine included. The retained sequence is limited to the CDR3, 45 bases, with the frame set at the first base. Trimming removed 5 bases from V and 3 bases from J, leaving 17 bases between the germline ends. These data belong to a study of T cells in Graves' hyperthyroidism and ophthalmopathy (dated by TCRdb to between 2018 and 2020). At the level of the whole study: Peripheral blood samples were taken at the time of initial diagnosis, prior to any treatment. The paper reports TCR Vbeta CDR3 sequencing of 135 peripheral blood samples: approximately 41 ophthalmopathy, about 75 hyperthyroidism and 17 progressor patients. The 95 to 100 discovery patients were randomly split 7:3 into training and test sets. In addition, the study compared T-cell repertoires in thyroid tissue and in blood from five or six Graves' hyperthyroidism patients. After blood sampling, hyperthyroidism patients were treated with methimazole at a starting dose of 30 mg daily, and ophthalmopathy patients were treated with high-dose intravenous methylprednisolone. Whether ophthalmopathy could be predicted prospectively was tested in an independent validation cohort made up of fewer than 20 hyperthyroidism patients plus 17 patients who later progressed to ophthalmopathy. To identify distinguishing TCR V-J signatures, a discovery cohort of around 100 patients was used, comprising under 45 with Graves' ophthalmopathy and 55 to 65 with stable Graves' hyperthyroidism. Results and caveats for the whole study, not just this receptor: In validation, the model predicted progression to ophthalmopathy with approximately 71% sensitivity and approximately 72% specificity, a median of approximately 6.7 months before onset. Ophthalmopathy was separated from stable hyperthyroidism by a 13 V-J signature model, with just over 85% sensitivity and just over 81% specificity obtained in cross-validation and 80%/75% obtained in testing. Blood samples also contained most of the expanded thyroid clonotypes (frequency above 0.001), which suggests that blood repertoires may reflect thyroid immune responses. Sample size was not statistically predetermined, and investigators were not blinded to group allocation.

Moderately to severely active disease, a Clinical Activity Score of at least 3, a NOSPECS grade of at least 4, and a duration under 3 months were present in ophthalmopathy patients. Exclusion was applied to patients with uncontrolled infections, other autoimmune diseases, pregnancy or lactation. Diagnoses relied on clinical symptoms, serum thyroxine and TRAb, thyroid ultrasound and orbital computed tomography. Ficoll-Paque density gradient centrifugation was used to isolate PBMCs from under 11 ml of fresh peripheral blood. Total RNA was extracted using Trizol reagent, and RNA quality was assessed on an Agilent 2100 Bioanalyzer. Amplification of TCR beta CDR3 regions was carried out from RNA transcripts. The TCR CDR3 was subjected to a first round of RT-PCR using the HTBI primer set and the Qiagen OneStep RT-PCR kit. Libraries were constructed in a second round of multiplex PCR, after which size selection and purification were performed. The libraries were sequenced on an Illumina HiSeq2000 using paired-end 100 bp reads. The study's own analysis went as follows. SOAPnuke was used to process the raw data, removing reads that contained adapters or uncalled bases, had a mean Phred below 15, or lacked an exact match to the constant primer or identifier. High-quality paired reads were merged using COPE v1.2.5, and each unique nucleotide sequence was defined as a clonotype. Clonotypes were aligned to IMGT TRBV, TRBD and TRBJ reference segments using MiTCR v1.1. The analysis was restricted to V-J combinations with a frequency above 0.0001, which together covered around 99% of the repertoires. The TCS score was defined as F50 (clonal expansion) divided by E x V (chaos), with BLOSUM62-based TCRdist calculated between CDR3 peptides within each V-J. Welch's t-statistics and random forest reduced several hundred V-J features to 13, which were used in a naive Bayes classifier (R e1071). TCRdb took the public reads, trimmed them with fastp at Q25, ran MiXCR for clone calling and kept in-frame beta chains. Each CDR3 protein appears once, grouped with its most common genes and DNA. TCRdb's processing, not the study's, gives the V and J calls here. The sample yields a few hundred thousand distinct CDR3 sequences; around 15% were counted once. 30% to 40% of the sample lies in the top ten.

The sample consisted of blood. The source is a woman in her thirties or forties with Graves' ophthalmopathy. The chain joins TRBV12-3 or TRBV12-4 to TRBJ2-7; the D region may be TRBD1 or TRBD2, each matching 5 bases equally. Here is the DNA: TGTGCCAGCAGTCCCTTTTGGGACCTGAGCTACGAGCAGTACTTC. Its translation reads: CASSPFWDLSYEQYF.